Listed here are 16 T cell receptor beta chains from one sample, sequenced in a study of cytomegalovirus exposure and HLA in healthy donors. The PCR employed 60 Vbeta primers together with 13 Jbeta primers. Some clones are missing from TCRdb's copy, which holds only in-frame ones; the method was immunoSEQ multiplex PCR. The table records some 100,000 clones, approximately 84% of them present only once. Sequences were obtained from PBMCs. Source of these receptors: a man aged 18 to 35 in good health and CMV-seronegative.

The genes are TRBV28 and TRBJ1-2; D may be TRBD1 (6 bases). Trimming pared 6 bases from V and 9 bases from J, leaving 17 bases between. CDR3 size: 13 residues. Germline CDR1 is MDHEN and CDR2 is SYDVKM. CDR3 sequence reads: CASRSDIQGRYTF. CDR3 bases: TGTGCCAGCAGATCGGATATCCAGGGGCGCTACACCTTC.

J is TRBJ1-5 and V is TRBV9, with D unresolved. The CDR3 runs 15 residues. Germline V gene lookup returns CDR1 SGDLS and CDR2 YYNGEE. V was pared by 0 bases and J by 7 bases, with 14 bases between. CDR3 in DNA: TGTGCCAGCAGCGTAGACCCCGGGATGAGGCAGCCCCAGCATTTT. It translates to CASSVDPGMRQPQHF.

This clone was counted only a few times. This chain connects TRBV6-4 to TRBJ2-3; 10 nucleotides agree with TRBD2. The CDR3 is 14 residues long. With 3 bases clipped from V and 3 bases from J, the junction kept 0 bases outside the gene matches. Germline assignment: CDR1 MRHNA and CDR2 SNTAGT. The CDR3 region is CASSEAGGTDTQYF. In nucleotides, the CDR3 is TGTGCCAGCAGTGAAGCGGGAGGGACAGATACGCAGTATTTT.

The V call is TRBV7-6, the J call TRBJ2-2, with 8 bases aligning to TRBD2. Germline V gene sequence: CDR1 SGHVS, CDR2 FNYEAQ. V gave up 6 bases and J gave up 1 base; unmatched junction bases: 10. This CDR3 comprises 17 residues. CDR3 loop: CASRRGGLAGNTGELFF. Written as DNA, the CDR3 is TGTGCCAGCAGAAGGGGGGGGCTAGCGGGGAACACCGGGGAGCTGTTTTTT.

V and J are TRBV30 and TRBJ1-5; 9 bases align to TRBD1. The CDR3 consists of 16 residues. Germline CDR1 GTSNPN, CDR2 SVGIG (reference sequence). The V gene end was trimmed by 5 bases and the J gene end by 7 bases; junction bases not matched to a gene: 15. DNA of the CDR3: TGTGCCTGGCGAGCGGGAGGGACAGGGTATTTCCAGCCCCAGCATTTT. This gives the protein CAWRAGGTGYFQPQHF.

The CDR3 coding sequence is TGTGCCAGCAGCCAAAGGACAGAAGTTAATGAAAAACTGTTTTTT. Its translation is CASSQRTEVNEKLFF. This chain joins TRBV7-2 and TRBJ1-4; D is possibly TRBD1 (6 bases). Germline V gene sequence: CDR1 SGHTA, CDR2 FQGNSA. The ends were cut back, 5 bases at V and 4 bases at J, with 14 bases in the middle. This CDR3 comprises 15 residues.

The CDR3 sequence: CASSPSDRAKAEAFF. The CDR3 nucleotides are TGCGCCAGCAGCCCATCGGACAGGGCCAAGGCTGAAGCTTTCTTT. J is TRBJ1-1 and V is TRBV4-3; TRBD1 matches 8 bases. V trimming: 4 bases; J trimming: 6 bases; junction bases outside the gene matches: 10. Germline assignment: CDR1 LGHNA and CDR2 YSLEER. The CDR3 is made up of 15 amino acids.

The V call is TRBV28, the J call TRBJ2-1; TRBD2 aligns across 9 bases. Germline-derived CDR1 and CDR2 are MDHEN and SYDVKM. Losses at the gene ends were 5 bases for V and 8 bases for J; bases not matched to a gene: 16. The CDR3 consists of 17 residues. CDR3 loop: CASSGSGRAGGLYEQFF. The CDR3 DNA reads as TGTGCCAGCAGTGGGTCGGGTCGAGCGGGAGGTTTATATGAGCAGTTCTTC. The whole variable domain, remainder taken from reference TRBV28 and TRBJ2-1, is DVKVTQSSRYLVKRTGEKVFLECVQDMDHENMFWYRQDPGLGLRLIYFSYDVKMKEKGDIPEGYSVSREKKERFSLILESASTNQTSMYLCASSGSGRAGGLYEQFFGPGTRLTVL.

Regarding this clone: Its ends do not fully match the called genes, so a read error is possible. The DNA of the CDR3 is TGCAGCGTAGAAGGGCCAGGGGGTGAATACGAGCAGTACTTC. The encoded protein is CSVEGPGGEYEQYF. The chain employs TRBV29-1 and TRBJ2-7, with 7 nucleotides matching TRBD1. The CDR3 spans 14 residues. Germline CDR1 and CDR2: SQVTM and ANQGSEA.

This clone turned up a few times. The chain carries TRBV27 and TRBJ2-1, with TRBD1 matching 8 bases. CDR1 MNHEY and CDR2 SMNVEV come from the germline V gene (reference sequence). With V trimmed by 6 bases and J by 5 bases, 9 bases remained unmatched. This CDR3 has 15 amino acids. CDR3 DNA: TGTGCCAGCAGAAGACAGGGGTTGGTCGACAATGAGCAGTTCTTC. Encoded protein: CASRRQGLVDNEQFF.

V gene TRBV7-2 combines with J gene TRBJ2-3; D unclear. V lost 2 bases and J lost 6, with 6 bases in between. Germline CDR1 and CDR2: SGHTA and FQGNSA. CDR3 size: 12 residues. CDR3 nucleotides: TGTGCCAGCAGCTTATTCCTGGATACGCAGTATTTT. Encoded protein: CASSLFLDTQYF.

As DNA, the CDR3 is TGCGCCAGCAGCTCGGACGGGAGATCCTACAATGAGCAGTTCTTC. Encoded protein: CASSSDGRSYNEQFF. The genes are TRBV5-1 and TRBJ2-1; D may be TRBD2 (6 bases). CDR3 length equals 15 residues. CDR1 is SGHRS and CDR2 is YFSETQ in the germline V gene. V was trimmed by 3 bases and J by 1 base, leaving 11 bases between them.

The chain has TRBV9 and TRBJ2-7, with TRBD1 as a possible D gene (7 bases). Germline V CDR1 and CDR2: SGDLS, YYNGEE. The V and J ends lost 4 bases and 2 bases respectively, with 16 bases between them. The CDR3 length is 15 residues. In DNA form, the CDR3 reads TGTGCCAGCAGCACCCGACAGGGCGGGACCTACGAGCAGTACTTC. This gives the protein CASSTRQGGTYEQYF.

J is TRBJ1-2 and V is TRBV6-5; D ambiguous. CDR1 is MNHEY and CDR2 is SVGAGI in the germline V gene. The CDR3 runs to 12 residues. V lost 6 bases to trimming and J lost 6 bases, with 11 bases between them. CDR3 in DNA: TGTGCCAGCAGGTCCCCCGTTCATGGCTACACCTTC. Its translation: CASRSPVHGYTF.

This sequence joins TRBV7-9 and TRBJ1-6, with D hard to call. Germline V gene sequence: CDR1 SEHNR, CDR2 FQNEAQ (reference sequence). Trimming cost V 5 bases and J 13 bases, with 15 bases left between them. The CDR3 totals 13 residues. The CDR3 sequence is CASSSVRPEPLHF. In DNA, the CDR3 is TGTGCCAGCAGCAGTGTGCGCCCTGAGCCCCTCCACTTT. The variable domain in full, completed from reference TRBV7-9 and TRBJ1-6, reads DTGVSQNPRHKITKRGQNVTFRCDPISEHNRLYWYRQTLGQGPEFLTYFQNEAQLEKSRLLSDRFSAERPKGSFSTLEIQRTEQGDSAMYLCASSSVRPEPLHFGNGTRLTVT.

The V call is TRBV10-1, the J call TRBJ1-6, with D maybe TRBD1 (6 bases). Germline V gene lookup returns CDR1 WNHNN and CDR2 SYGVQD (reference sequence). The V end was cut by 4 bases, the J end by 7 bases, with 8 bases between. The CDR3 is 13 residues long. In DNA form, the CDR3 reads TGCGCCAGCAGTGCAGGGGTCAATTCACCCCTCCACTTT. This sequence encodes CASSAGVNSPLHF.